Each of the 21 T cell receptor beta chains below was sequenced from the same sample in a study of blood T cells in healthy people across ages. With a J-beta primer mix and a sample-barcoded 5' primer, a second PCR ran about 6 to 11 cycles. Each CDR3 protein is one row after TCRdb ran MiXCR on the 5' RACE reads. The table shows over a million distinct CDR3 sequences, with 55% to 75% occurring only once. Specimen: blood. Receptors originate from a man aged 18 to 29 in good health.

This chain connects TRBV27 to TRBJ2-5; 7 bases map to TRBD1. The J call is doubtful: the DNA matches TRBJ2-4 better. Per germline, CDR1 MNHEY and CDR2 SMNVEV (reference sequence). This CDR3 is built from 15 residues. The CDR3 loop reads CASSMTGFGEDIQYF. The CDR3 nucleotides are TGTGCCAGCAGTATGACAGGGTTCGGGGAAGACATTCAGTACTTC.

In DNA form, the CDR3 reads TGTGCCAGCACTAGCGCGCAAGAGACCCAGTACTTC. It specifies CASTSAQETQYF. The genes are TRBV12-3 or TRBV12-4 and TRBJ2-5; perhaps TRBD2 as D (6 bases). Trimming removed 7 bases from V and 2 bases from J, with 8 bases in between. The CDR3 has 12 amino acids.

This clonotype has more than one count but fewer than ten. DNA for the CDR3: TGTGCCATCAGAGGGGACTACGAGCAGTACTTC. Translating gives CAIRGDYEQYF. The chain joins TRBV10-3 to TRBJ2-5, with D possibly being TRBD1 (5 bases). The DNA end lines up better with TRBJ2-7; the J call may be wrong. CDR3 length: 11 residues. In germline, CDR1 is ENHRY, CDR2 SYGVKD.

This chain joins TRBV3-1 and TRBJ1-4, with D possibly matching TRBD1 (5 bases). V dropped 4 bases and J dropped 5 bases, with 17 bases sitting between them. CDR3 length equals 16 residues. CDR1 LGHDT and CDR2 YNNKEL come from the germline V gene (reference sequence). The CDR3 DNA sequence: TGTGCCAGCAGCCGAGACGGGGGGAAGGCGAATGAAAAACTGTTTTTT. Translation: CASSRDGGKANEKLFF.

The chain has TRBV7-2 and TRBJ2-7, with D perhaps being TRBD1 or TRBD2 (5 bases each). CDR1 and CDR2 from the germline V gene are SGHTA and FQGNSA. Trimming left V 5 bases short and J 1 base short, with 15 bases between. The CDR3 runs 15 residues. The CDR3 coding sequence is TGTGCCAGCAGCACTCAGGGCTGGAGGTCCTACGAGCAGTACTTC. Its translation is CASSTQGWRSYEQYF.

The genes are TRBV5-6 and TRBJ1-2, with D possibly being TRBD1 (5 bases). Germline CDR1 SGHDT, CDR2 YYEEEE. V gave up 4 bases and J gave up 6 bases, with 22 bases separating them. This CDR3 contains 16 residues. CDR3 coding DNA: TGTGCCAGCAGCCCCAACTTATGGACGGGGACGGATGGCTACACCTTC. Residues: CASSPNLWTGTDGYTF.

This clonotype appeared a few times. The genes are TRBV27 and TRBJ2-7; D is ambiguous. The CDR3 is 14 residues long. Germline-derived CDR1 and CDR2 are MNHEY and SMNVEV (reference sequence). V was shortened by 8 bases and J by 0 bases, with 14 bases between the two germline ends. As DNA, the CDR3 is TGTGCCAGCCATTCCACGGGTAGCTCCTACGAGCAGTACTTC. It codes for CASHSTGSSYEQYF.

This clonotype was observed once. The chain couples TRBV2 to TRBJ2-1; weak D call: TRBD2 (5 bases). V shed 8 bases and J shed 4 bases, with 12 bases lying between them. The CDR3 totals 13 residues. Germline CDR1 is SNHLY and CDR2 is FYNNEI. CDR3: CASCGGPYNEQFF. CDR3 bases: TGTGCCAGCTGTGGCGGGCCGTACAATGAGCAGTTCTTC.

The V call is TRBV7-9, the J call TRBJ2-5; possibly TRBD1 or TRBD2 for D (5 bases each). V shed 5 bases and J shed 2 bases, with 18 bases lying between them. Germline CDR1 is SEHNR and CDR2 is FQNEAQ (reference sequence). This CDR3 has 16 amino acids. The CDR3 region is CASSPTLGAQQETQYF. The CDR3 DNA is TGTGCCAGCAGCCCGACCCTCGGGGCCCAGCAAGAGACCCAGTACTTC. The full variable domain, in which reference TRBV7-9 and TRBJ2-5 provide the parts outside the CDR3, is DTGVSQNPRHKITKRGQNVTFRCDPISEHNRLYWYRQTLGQGPEFLTYFQNEAQLEKSRLLSDRFSAERPKGSFSTLEIQRTEQGDSAMYLCASSPTLGAQQETQYFGPGTRLLVL.

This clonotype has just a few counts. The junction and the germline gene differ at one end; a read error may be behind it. The CDR3 is CSARGSGRGGEQFF. The CDR3 DNA sequence: TGCAGTGCGAGAGGTAGCGGGAGAGGGGGTGAGCAGTTCTTC. This chain links TRBV20-1 with TRBJ2-1, with 9 positions matching TRBD2. This CDR3 is 14 amino acids long. Germline loops: CDR1 DFQATT, CDR2 SNEGSKA (reference sequence).

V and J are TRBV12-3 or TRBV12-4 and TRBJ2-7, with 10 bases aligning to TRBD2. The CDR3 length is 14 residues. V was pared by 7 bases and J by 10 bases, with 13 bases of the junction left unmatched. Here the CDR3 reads CASTLELAGALQYF. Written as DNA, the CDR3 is TGTGCCAGCACCCTCGAGCTAGCGGGAGCATTACAGTACTTC.

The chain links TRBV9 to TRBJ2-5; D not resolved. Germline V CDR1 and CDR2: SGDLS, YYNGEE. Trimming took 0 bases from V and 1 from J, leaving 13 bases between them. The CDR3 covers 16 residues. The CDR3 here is CASSVGVALTQETQYF. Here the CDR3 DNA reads TGTGCCAGCAGCGTAGGTGTAGCTCTAACCCAAGAGACCCAGTACTTC.

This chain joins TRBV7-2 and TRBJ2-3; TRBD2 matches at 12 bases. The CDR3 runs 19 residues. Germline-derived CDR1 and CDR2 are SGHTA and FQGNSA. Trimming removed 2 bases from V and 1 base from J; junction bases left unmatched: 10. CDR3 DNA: TGTGCCAGCAGCTTATGGTTTGCTAGCGGGGGGGCTCGCACAGATACGCAGTATTTT. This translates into CASSLWFASGGARTDTQYF.

The CDR3, as DNA: TGTGCCAGCAGCAGCAATCCGGGACTAGCGGGCCGGGGAGAGCAGTTCTTC. Encoded protein: CASSSNPGLAGRGEQFF. V gene TRBV7-2 combines with J gene TRBJ2-1; 12 nucleotides line up with TRBD2. The junction had 15 bases not matched to a gene; V was cut back by 5 bases and J by 10 bases. This CDR3 has 17 residues. CDR1 and CDR2 (germline): SGHTA, FQGNSA.

The CDR3 sequence is CASSPTTWGGPEQYF. The CDR3 region has the DNA TGTGCCAGCAGCCCCACAACTTGGGGGGGCCCCGAGCAGTACTTC. The chain links TRBV5-4 to TRBJ2-5; maybe TRBD2 (7 bases). With the DNA end fitting TRBJ2-7 better, the J assignment may be wrong. The CDR3 contains 15 residues. Germline V gene data show CDR1 as SGHNT and CDR2 as YYREEE (reference sequence).

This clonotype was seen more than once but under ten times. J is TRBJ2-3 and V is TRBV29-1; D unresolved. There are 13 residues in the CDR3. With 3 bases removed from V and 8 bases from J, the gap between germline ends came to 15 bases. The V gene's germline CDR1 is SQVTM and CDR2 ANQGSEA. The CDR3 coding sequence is TGCAGCGTTGAGGAGCGAGTGCGTGGTACGCAGTATTTT. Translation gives CSVEERVRGTQYF.

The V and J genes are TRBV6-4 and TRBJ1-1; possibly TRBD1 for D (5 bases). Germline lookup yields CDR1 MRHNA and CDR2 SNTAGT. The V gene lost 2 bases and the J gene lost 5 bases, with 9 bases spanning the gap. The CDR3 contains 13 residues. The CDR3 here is CASSDGRGTEAFF. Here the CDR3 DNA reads TGTGCCAGCAGTGACGGACGGGGGACTGAAGCTTTCTTT.

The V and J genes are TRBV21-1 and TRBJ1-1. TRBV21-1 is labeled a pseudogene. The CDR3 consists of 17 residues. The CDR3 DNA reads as TGTGCCAGCAGCAAAGTGAATGGTGATGGGGACTACACTGAAGCTTTCTTT. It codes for CASSKVNGDGDYTEAFF.

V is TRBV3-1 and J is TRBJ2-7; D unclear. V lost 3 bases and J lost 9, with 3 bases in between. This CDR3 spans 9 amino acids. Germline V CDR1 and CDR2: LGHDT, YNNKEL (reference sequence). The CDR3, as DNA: TGTGCCAGCAGCCAGGGGCAGTACTTC. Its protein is CASSQGQYF.

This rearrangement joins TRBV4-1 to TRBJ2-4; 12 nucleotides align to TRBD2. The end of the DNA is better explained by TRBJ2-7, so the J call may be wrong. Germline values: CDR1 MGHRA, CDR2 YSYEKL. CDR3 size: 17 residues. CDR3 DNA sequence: TGCGCCAGCAGCCAAGACGGAACTAGCGGGAGGCCCCACGAGCAGTACTTC. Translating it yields CASSQDGTSGRPHEQYF.

As DNA, the CDR3 is TGTGCCACCAGAGAAAGGGGAGGCCCTGACTATGGCTACACCTTC. As protein: CATRERGGPDYGYTF. This chain connects TRBV15 to TRBJ1-2; D may be TRBD1 (5 bases). This CDR3 comprises 15 residues. The germline V gene has CDR1 LNHNV and CDR2 YYDKDF (reference sequence). Trimming removed 6 bases at V and 3 bases at J, with 17 bases between. The full variable domain, its missing parts supplied by reference TRBV15 and TRBJ1-2, is DAMVIQNPRYQVTQFGKPVTLSCSQTLNHNVMYWYQQKSSQAPKLLFHYYDKDFNNEADTPDNFQSRRPNTSFCFLDIRSPGLGDTAMYLCATRERGGPDYGYTFGSGTRLTVV.